This T cell receptor (beta chain) was captured by sequencing in a study of CD8 T cells in ankylosing spondylitis. A note on this clonotype: What it recognizes is unknown. One junction end disagrees with the germline gene, perhaps due to a read error.

Whole-study results and caveats: It appeared that ankylosing spondylitis blood was characterized by a TCR beta motif of about 8 highly homologous variants.

CDR1 DFQATT and CDR2 SNEGSKA come from the germline V gene (reference sequence). The CDR3 has 15 residues. Quantitative 5'-RACE with molecular barcodes produced the TCR beta libraries. MiXCR was run by TCRdb on the 5' RACE reads, yielding one entry per CDR3 protein. The repertoire holds just under 350,000 distinct CDR3 sequences, with over 12% as singletons. The V and J genes are TRBV20-1 and TRBJ2-3; 12 nucleotides line up with TRBD2. Sample: blood, either unsorted or a sorted T cell fraction (not recorded which). The receptor was isolated from a male donor with ankylosing spondylitis or in good health (not recorded which). CDR3 residues: CRAIGELAGGDTQYF. DNA for the CDR3: TGCAGGGCTATTGGGGAACTAGCGGGAGGAGATACGCAGTATTTT.